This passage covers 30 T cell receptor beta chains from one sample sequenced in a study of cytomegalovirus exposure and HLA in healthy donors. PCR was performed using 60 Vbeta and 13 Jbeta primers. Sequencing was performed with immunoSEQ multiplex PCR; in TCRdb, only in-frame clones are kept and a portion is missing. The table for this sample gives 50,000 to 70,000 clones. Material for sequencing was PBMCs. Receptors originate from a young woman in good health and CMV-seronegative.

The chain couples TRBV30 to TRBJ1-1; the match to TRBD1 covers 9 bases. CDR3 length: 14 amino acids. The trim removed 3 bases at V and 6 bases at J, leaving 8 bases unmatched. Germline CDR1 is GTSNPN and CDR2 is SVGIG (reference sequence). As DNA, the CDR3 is TGTGCCTGGAGCCAGGGACAGGGTCTGTCTGAAGCTTTCTTT. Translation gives CAWSQGQGLSEAFF.

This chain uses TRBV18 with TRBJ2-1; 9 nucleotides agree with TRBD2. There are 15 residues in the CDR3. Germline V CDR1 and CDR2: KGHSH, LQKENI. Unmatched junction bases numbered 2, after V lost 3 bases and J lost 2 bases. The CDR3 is CASSPSSGAYNEQFF. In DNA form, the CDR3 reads TGTGCCAGCTCACCCTCTAGCGGGGCCTACAATGAGCAGTTCTTC.

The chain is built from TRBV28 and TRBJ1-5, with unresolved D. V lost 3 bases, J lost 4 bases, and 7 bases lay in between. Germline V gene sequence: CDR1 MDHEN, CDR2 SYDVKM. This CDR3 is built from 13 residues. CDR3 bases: TGTGCCAGCAGTTTGGGGAGGAATCAGCCCCAGCATTTT. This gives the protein CASSLGRNQPQHF.

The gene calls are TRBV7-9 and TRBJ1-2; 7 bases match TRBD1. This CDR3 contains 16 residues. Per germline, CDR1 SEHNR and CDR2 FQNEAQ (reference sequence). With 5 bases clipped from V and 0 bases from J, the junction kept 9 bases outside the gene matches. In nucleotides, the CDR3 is TGTGCCAGCAGCATTAGCGGGGGACAGTCTAACTATGGCTACACCTTC. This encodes CASSISGGQSNYGYTF.

This CDR3 is CSVGDPNTEAFF. CDR3 coding DNA: TGCAGCGTGGGAGATCCGAACACTGAAGCTTTCTTT. The rearrangement uses TRBV29-1 and TRBJ1-1; D not certain. The V gene lost 6 bases and the J gene lost 1 base, with 9 bases spanning the gap. The CDR3 length is 12 residues. The germline CDR1 and CDR2 sequences are SQVTM and ANQGSEA.

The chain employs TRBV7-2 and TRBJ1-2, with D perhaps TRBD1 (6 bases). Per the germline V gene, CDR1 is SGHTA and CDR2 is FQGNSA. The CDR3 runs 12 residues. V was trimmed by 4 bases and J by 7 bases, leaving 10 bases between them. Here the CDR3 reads CASSYPGVGYTF. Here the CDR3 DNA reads TGTGCCAGCAGCTACCCAGGGGTTGGCTACACCTTC.

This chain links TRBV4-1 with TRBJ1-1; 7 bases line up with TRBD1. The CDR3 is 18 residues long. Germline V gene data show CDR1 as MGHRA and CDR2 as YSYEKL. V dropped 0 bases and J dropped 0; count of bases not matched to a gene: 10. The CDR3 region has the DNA TGCGCCAGCAGCCAAGAAAGGGGGCCGGGGGAGATGAACACTGAAGCTTTCTTT. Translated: CASSQERGPGEMNTEAFF.

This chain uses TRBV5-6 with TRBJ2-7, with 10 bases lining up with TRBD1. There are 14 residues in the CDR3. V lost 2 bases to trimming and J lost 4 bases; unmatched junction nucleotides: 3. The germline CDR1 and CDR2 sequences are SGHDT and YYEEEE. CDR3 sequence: CASSLGTGVYEQYF. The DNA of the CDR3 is TGTGCCAGCAGCTTAGGGACAGGGGTATACGAGCAGTACTTC.

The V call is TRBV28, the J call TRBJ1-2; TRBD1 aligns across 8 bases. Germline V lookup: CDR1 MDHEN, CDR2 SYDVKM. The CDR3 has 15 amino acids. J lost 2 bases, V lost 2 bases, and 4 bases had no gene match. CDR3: CASSLQGAMNYGYTF. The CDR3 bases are TGTGCCAGCAGTTTACAGGGGGCGATGAACTATGGCTACACCTTC.

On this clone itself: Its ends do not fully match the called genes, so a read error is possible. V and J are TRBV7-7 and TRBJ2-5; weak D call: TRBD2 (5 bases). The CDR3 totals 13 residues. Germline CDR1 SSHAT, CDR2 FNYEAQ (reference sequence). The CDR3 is CASSSLARETQYF. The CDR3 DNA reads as TGTGCTAGCAGCTCCCTAGCCCGTGAGACCCAGTACTTC.

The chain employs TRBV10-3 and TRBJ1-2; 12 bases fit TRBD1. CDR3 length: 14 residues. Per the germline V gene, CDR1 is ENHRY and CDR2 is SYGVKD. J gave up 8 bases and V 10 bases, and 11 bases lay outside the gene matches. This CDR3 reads CASTGTGGINGYTF. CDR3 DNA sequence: TGTGCCAGTACCGGGACAGGGGGCATTAACGGCTACACCTTC.

The CDR3 nucleotides are TGTGCCTGGATGCGGGGGGGCGTCGGGGAGCTGTTTTTT. It encodes CAWMRGGVGELFF. This chain connects TRBV30 to TRBJ2-2, with 9 bases aligning to TRBD2. Germline trimming cut 4 bases from V and 7 bases from J; bases unmatched to any gene: 4. Germline V CDR1 and CDR2: GTSNPN, SVGIG (reference sequence). CDR3 length: 13 amino acids.

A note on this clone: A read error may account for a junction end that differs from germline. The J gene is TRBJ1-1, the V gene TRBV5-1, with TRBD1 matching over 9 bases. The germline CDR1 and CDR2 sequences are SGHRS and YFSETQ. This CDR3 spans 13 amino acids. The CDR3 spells CASRLDRGTEDFF. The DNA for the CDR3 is TGCGCCAGCAGATTGGACAGGGGCACTGAAGATTTCTTT.

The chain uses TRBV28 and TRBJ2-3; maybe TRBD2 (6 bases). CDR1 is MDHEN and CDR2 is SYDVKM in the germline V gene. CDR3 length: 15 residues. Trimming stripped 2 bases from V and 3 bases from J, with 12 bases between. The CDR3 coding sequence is TGTGCCAGCAGTTTAGCGGGGAGCGGGACAGATACGCAGTATTTT. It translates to CASSLAGSGTDTQYF.

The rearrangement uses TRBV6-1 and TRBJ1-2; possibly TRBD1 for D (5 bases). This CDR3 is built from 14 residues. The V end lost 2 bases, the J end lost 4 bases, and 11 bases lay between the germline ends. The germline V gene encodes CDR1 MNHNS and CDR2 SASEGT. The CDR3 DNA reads TGTGCCAGCAGTGAATCGGGGGTAGGCTATGGCTACACCTTC. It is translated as CASSESGVGYGYTF.

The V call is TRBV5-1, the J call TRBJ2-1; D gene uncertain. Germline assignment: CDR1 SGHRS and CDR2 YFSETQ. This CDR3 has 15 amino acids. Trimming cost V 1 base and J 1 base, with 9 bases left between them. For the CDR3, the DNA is TGCGCCAGCAGCTTGCGAGCCTCTTCCTACAATGAGCAGTTCTTC. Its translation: CASSLRASSYNEQFF.

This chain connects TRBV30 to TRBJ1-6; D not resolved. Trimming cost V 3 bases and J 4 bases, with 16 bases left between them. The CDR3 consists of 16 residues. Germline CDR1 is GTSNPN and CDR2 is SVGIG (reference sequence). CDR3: CAWRGAGRSYNSPLHF. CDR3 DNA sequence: TGTGCCTGGAGAGGAGCCGGCAGAAGTTATAATTCACCCCTCCACTTT.

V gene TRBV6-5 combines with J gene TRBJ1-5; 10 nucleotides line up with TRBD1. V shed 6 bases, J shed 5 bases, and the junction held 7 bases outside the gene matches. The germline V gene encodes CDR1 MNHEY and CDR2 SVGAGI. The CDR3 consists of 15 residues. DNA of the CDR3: TGTGCCAGCAGGGTGACAGGGGGCCGCGATCAGCCCCAGCATTTT. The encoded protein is CASRVTGGRDQPQHF.

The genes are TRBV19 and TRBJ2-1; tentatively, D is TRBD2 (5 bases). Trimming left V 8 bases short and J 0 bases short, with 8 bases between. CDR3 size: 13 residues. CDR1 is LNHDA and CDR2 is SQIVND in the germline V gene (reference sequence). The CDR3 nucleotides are TGTGCCAGTGAGCGGAGCTCCTACAATGAGCAGTTCTTC. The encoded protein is CASERSSYNEQFF.

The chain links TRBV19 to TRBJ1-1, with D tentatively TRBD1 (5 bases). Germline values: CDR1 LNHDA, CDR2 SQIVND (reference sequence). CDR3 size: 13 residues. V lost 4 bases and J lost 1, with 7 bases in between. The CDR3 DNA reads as TGTGCCAGTAGTACCGGACAGAACACTGAAGCTTTCTTT. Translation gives CASSTGQNTEAFF.

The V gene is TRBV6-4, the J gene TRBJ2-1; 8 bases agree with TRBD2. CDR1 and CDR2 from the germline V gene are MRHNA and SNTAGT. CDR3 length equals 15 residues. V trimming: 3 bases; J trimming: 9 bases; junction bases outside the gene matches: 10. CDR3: CASSDGAGGPGEQFF. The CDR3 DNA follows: TGTGCCAGCAGTGATGGGGCGGGGGGCCCTGGTGAGCAGTTCTTC.

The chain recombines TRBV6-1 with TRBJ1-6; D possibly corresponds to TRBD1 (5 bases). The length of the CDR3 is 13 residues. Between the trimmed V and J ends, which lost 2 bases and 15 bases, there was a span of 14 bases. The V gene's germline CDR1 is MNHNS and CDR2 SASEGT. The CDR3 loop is CASSEKDNACLHF. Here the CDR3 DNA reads TGTGCCAGCAGTGAAAAGGACAATGCGTGCCTCCACTTT.

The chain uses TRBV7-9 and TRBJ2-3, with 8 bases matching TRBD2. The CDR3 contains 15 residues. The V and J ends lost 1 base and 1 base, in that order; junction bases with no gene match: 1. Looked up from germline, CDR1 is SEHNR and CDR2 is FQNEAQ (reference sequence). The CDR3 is CASSLGRGGTDTQYF. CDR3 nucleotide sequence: TGTGCCAGCAGCTTAGGGCGGGGGGGCACAGATACGCAGTATTTT.

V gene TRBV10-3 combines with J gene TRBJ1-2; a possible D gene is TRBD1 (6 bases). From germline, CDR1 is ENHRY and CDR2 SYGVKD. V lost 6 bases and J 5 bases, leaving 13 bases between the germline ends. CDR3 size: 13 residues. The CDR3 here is CAIRDSGAYGYTF. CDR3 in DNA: TGTGCCATCAGAGACTCAGGGGCATATGGCTACACCTTC.

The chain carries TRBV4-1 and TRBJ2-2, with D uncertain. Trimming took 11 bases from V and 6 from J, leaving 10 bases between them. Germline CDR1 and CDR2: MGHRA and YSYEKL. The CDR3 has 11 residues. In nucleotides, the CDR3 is TGCGCCTCCCAGGCTTCCGGGGAGCTGTTTTTT. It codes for CASQASGELFF.

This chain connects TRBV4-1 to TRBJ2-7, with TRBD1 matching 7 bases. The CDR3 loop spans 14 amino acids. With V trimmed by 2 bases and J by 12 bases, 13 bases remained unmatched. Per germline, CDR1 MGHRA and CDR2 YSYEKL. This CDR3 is CASSQPGQEIRWYF. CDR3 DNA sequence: TGCGCCAGCAGCCAACCTGGACAGGAAATAAGGTGGTACTTC.

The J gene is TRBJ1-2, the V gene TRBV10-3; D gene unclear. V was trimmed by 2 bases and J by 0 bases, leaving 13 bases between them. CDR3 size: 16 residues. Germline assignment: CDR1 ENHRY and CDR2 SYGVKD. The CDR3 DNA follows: TGTGCCATCAGTGAGACCGGAGGAATGGCTAACTATGGCTACACCTTC. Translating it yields CAISETGGMANYGYTF.

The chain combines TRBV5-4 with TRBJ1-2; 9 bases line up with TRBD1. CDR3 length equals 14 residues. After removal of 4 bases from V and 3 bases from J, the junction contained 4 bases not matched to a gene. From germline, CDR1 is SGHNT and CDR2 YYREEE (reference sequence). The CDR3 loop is CASSPDRGDYGYTF. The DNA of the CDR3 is TGTGCCAGCAGCCCGGACAGGGGAGACTATGGCTACACCTTC.

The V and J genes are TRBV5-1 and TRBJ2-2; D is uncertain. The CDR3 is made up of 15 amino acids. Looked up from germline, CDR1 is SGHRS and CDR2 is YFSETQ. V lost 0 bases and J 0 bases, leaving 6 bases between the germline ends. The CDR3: CASSLEPANTGELFF. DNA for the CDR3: TGCGCCAGCAGCTTGGAACCAGCGAACACCGGGGAGCTGTTTTTT.

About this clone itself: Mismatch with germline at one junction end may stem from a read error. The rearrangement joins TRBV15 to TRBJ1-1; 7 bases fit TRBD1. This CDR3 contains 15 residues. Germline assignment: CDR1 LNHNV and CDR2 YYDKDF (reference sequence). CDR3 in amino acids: CATSRAGTENPEDFF. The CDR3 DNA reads TGTGCCACCAGCAGAGCCGGGACAGAGAATCCTGAAGATTTCTTT.